This TCR beta chain was observed in a study of neurological immune-mediated disorders. This clonotype was counted a single time. The target antigen is unknown. Time point here: technical triplicate 2. A total of 2 million PBMCs stored at -80 degrees C provided the unsorted libraries. With 10-nucleotide random UMIs included, cDNA was synthesized by 5'RACE. TCRdb ran MiXCR on the 5' RACE reads and lists one entry per CDR3 protein. The sample consists of under 65,000 distinct CDR3 sequences, about 24% of them appearing once. Study-wide findings and caveats: Private repertoires in all groups were suggested by the finding that expanded clones across subjects shared no CDR3 amino acid sequences. Falling below healthy controls, multiple sclerosis showed the least TCR clonal expansion, while HTLV-1-associated myelopathy showed the most.

Germline V CDR1 and CDR2: SGHTA, FQGNSA. CDR3 length: 14 residues. V was pared by 5 bases and J by 2 bases, with 12 bases between. The chain combines TRBV7-2 with TRBJ2-5; D remains ambiguous. The sequence was collected from a man aged 55 to 70 with HTLV-1-associated myelopathy (HAM/TSP). The sample comprised PBMCs. DNA of the CDR3: TGTGCCAGCAGCCATTACCCTCTTCAAGAGACCCAGTACTTC. Its translation is CASSHYPLQETQYF.